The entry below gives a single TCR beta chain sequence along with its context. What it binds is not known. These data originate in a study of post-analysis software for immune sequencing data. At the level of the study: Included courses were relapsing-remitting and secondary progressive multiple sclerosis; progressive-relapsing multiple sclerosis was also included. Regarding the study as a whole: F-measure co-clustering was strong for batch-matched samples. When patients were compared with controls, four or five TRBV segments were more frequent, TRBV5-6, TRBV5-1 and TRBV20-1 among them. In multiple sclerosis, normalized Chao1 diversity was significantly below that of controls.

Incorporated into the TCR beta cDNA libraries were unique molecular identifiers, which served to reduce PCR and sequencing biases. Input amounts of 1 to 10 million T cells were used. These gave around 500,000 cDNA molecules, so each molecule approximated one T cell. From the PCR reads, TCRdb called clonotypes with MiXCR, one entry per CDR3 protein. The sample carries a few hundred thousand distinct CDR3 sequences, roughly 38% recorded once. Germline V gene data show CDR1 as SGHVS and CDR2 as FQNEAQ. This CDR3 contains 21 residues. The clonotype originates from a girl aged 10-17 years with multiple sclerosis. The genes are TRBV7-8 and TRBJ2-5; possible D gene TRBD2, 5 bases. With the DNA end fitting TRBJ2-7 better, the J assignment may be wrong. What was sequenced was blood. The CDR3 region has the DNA TGTGCCAGCAGCTTGGAGGAGAGTCTATCCACAACGATGAGCGGCTCCTACGAGCAGTACTTC. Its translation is CASSLEESLSTTMSGSYEQYF.